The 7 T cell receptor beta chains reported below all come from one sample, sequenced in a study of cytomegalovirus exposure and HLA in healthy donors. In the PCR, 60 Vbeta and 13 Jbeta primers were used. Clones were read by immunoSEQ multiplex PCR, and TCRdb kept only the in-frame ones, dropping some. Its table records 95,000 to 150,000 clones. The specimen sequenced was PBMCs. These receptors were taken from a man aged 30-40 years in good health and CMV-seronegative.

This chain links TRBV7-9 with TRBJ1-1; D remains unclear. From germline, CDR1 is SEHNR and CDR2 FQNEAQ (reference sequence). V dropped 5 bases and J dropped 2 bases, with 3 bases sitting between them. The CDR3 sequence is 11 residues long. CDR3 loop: CASSQNTEAFF. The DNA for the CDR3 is TGTGCCAGCAGCCAAAACACTGAAGCTTTCTTT.

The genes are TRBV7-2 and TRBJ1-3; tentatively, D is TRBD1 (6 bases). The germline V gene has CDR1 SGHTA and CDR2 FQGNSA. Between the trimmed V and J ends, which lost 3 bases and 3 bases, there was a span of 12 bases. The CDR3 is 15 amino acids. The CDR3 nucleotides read TGTGCCAGCAGCTTGGGGGGGGCGGATGGAAACACCATATATTTT. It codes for CASSLGGADGNTIYF.

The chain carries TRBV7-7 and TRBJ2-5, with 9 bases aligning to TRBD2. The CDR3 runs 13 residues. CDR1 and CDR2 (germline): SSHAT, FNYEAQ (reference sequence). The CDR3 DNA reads TGTGCTAGCGCGGGAGGGATGGAAGAGACCCAGTACTTC. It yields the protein CASAGGMEETQYF.

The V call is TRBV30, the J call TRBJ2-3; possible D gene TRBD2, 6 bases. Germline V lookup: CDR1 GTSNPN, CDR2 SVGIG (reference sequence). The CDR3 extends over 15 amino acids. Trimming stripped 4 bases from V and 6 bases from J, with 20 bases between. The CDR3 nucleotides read TGTGCCTGGACATCGGAGGGTTATTTAACTGATACGCAGTATTTT. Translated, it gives CAWTSEGYLTDTQYF.

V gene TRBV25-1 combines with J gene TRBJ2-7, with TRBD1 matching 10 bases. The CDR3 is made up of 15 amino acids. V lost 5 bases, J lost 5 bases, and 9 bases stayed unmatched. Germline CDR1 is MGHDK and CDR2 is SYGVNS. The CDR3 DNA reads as TGTGCCAGCAGTTTTGGGACAGGGGTTCGCGACGAGCAGTACTTC. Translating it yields CASSFGTGVRDEQYF.

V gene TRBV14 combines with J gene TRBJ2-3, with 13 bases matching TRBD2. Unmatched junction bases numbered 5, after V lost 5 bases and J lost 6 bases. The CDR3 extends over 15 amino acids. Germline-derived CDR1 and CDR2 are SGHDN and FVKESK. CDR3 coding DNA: TGTGCCAGCAGCGGACTAGCGGGAGATTCGGATACGCAGTATTTT. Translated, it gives CASSGLAGDSDTQYF.

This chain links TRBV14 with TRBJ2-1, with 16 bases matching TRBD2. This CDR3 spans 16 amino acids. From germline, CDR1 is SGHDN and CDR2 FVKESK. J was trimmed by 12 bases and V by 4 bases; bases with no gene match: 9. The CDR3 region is CASSLVGTSGRAGQFF. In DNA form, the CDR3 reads TGTGCCAGCAGCCTTGTAGGGACTAGCGGGAGGGCAGGGCAGTTCTTC. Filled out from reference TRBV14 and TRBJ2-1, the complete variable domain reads EAGVTQFPSHSVIEKGQTVTLRCDPISGHDNLYWYRRVMGKEIKFLLHFVKESKQDESGMPNNRFLAERTGGTYSTLKVQPAELEDSGVYFCASSLVGTSGRAGQFFGPGTRLTVL.